This entry lists 2 T cell receptor beta chains sequenced from one sample in a study of identical twins. MiXCR, run by TCRdb on the 5' RACE reads, gives a single entry per CDR3 protein. The data hold 1.5 million or so distinct CDR3 sequences, with around 33% observed a single time. Sample: cord blood. All receptors come from a newborn girl in good health.

This chain connects TRBV12-5 to TRBJ2-4; no clear D gene. CDR1 and CDR2 from the germline V gene are LGHNT and FRNRAP. This CDR3 has 9 amino acids. The V end lost 6 bases, the J end lost 11 bases, and 5 bases lay between the germline ends. Written as DNA, the CDR3 is TGTGCTAGTGGGTTTGTTCAGTACTTC. It codes for CASGFVQYF.

This clonotype was seen only once. The V and J genes are TRBV12-3 or TRBV12-4 and TRBJ2-1; TRBD2 agrees at 8 bases. Losses at the gene ends were 6 bases for V and 5 bases for J; bases not matched to a gene: 18. This CDR3 comprises 18 residues. The CDR3 region is CASSPTLLKRGMHNEQFF. The CDR3 DNA follows: TGTGCCAGCAGCCCGACCCTTTTAAAGCGGGGGATGCACAATGAGCAGTTCTTC.